A selection of T cell receptor beta chains follows, all from one sample in a study of cytomegalovirus exposure and HLA in healthy donors. The protocol was immunoSEQ multiplex PCR, while the TCRdb copy is restricted to in-frame clones and leaves out a portion. The table lists some 120,000 clones, around 94% of them singletons. The sample comprised PBMCs. These receptors all come from a woman between 18 and 29 years old in good health and CMV-seronegative. CDR3s include the opening cysteine and the closing phenylalanine or tryptophan. D genes are given only for firm matches. A clone size is listed for some rows: how often the clone was seen (once, few, many), or a class if it is expanded.

j_call: TRBJ2-7
clone_size: -
v_call: TRBV28
d_call: TRBD2
cdr3_length: 14
cdr3_nt: TGTGCCAGCAGTTTAGCTAGCGGGGCTTACGAGCAGTACTTC
cdr3_aa: CASSLASGAYEQYF

j_call: TRBJ2-1
clone_size: -
v_call: TRBV30
d_call: TRBD2
cdr3_length: 15
cdr3_nt: TGTGTTACTGATAGCGGGAGAGCGGCGGGGAATGAGCAGTTCTTC
cdr3_aa: CVTDSGRAAGNEQFF

j_call: TRBJ1-4
clone_size: -
v_call: TRBV4-1
d_call: -
cdr3_length: 15
cdr3_nt: TGCGCCAGCAGCATATCTATGGGGCAAAATGAAAAACTGTTTTTT
cdr3_aa: CASSISMGQNEKLFF

j_call: TRBJ1-1
clone_size: -
v_call: TRBV4-1
d_call: TRBD1
cdr3_length: 18
cdr3_nt: TGCGCCAGCAGTCTACAACAGACAGGGGGGGGGATGAACACTGAAGCTTTCTTT
cdr3_aa: CASSLQQTGGGMNTEAFF

j_call: TRBJ2-1
clone_size: -
v_call: TRBV28
d_call: -
cdr3_length: 12
cdr3_nt: TGTGCCAGCAGCGAGGGTAGGGATGAGCAGTTCTTC
cdr3_aa: CASSEGRDEQFF

j_call: TRBJ1-2
clone_size: -
v_call: TRBV28
d_call: TRBD1
cdr3_length: 15
cdr3_nt: TGTGCCAGCAGTTCCCACCGGACAGGGGGAGATGGCTACACCTTC
cdr3_aa: CASSSHRTGGDGYTF

j_call: TRBJ2-3
clone_size: -
v_call: TRBV5-1
d_call: -
cdr3_length: 14
cdr3_nt: TGCGCCAGCAAAATAGAGGCTAGCACAGATACGCAGTATTTT
cdr3_aa: CASKIEASTDTQYF

j_call: TRBJ2-2
clone_size: once
v_call: TRBV13
d_call: -
cdr3_length: 19
cdr3_nt: TGTGCCAGCAGCTCAGGCATGAACGACAGACGGCTGAACACCGGGGAGCTGTTTTTT
cdr3_aa: CASSSGMNDRRLNTGELFF

j_call: TRBJ2-7
clone_size: once
v_call: TRBV2
d_call: TRBD2
cdr3_length: 16
cdr3_nt: TGTGCCAGCAGGAGGTCTAGCGGGAGTGGGGTACTCAAGCAGTACTTC
cdr3_aa: CASRRSSGSGVLKQYF

j_call: TRBJ2-1
clone_size: -
v_call: TRBV6-4
d_call: TRBD1
cdr3_length: 15
cdr3_nt: TGTGCCAGCAGCCAGGACAGGGGGACAGGGAATGAGCAGTTCTTC
cdr3_aa: CASSQDRGTGNEQFF

j_call: TRBJ1-6
clone_size: -
v_call: TRBV6-1
d_call: -
cdr3_length: 16
cdr3_nt: TGTGCCAGCAGTGGGACAGCTTCTCCTTATAATTCACCCCTCCACTTT
cdr3_aa: CASSGTASPYNSPLHF

j_call: TRBJ2-1
clone_size: few
v_call: TRBV5-1
d_call: TRBD2
cdr3_length: 16
cdr3_nt: TGCGCCAGCAGCTTGGAGGCTAGCGGGGGGGTCAATGAGCAGTTCTTC
cdr3_aa: CASSLEASGGVNEQFF

j_call: TRBJ1-5
clone_size: -
v_call: TRBV6-1
d_call: -
cdr3_length: 14
cdr3_nt: TGTGCCAGCAGTGAGTACAGAGGGAATCAGCCCCAGCATTTT
cdr3_aa: CASSEYRGNQPQHF

j_call: TRBJ2-7
clone_size: -
v_call: TRBV5-4
d_call: -
cdr3_length: 12
cdr3_nt: TGTGCCAGCAGCACCGGGTCGTACGAGCAGTACTTC
cdr3_aa: CASSTGSYEQYF

j_call: TRBJ2-6
clone_size: -
v_call: TRBV6-1
d_call: TRBD1
cdr3_length: 14
cdr3_nt: TGTGCCAGCAGTCAGACAGGGCGGGCCAACGTCCTGACTTTC
cdr3_aa: CASSQTGRANVLTF

j_call: TRBJ2-7
clone_size: once
v_call: TRBV5-1
d_call: -
cdr3_length: 12
cdr3_nt: TGCGCCAGCAGCTCACCGCCGGGCGAGCAGTACTTC
cdr3_aa: CASSSPPGEQYF

j_call: TRBJ2-1
clone_size: -
v_call: TRBV7-9
d_call: TRBD2
cdr3_length: 12
cdr3_nt: TGTGCCAGCAGCTGGACTAGCGGTGAGCAGTTCTTC
cdr3_aa: CASSWTSGEQFF

j_call: TRBJ1-2
clone_size: -
v_call: TRBV9
d_call: -
cdr3_length: 12
cdr3_nt: TGTGCCAGCAGCGTAGGGCCAGGGGGCTACACCTTC
cdr3_aa: CASSVGPGGYTF

j_call: TRBJ2-7
clone_size: -
v_call: TRBV6-1
d_call: -
cdr3_length: 14
cdr3_nt: TGTGCCAGCAGTGAAGCAAGGGGGACCTACGAGCAGTACTTC
cdr3_aa: CASSEARGTYEQYF

j_call: TRBJ2-5
clone_size: -
v_call: TRBV2
d_call: -
cdr3_length: 13
cdr3_nt: TGTGCCAGCAGTGTTGAGCTTGTGGAGACCCAGTACTTC
cdr3_aa: CASSVELVETQYF

j_call: TRBJ2-1
clone_size: -
v_call: TRBV9
d_call: -
cdr3_length: 14
cdr3_nt: TGTGCCAGCAGCGTAGGAGGATCCGGAGGTGAGCAGTTCTTC
cdr3_aa: CASSVGGSGGEQFF

j_call: TRBJ2-5
clone_size: -
v_call: TRBV5-6
d_call: TRBD2
cdr3_length: 15
cdr3_nt: TGTGCCAGCGCTCGAGCTAGCGGGGGCGAGGAGACCCAGTACTTC
cdr3_aa: CASARASGGEETQYF

j_call: TRBJ2-5
clone_size: -
v_call: TRBV5-1
d_call: TRBD1
cdr3_length: 15
cdr3_nt: TGCGCCAGCAGCTTCGGACAGGGTGTTCCAGAGACCCAGTACTTC
cdr3_aa: CASSFGQGVPETQYF

j_call: TRBJ2-3
clone_size: -
v_call: TRBV5-1
d_call: TRBD2
cdr3_length: 16
cdr3_nt: TGCGCCAGCAGGCCTACCACTAGCGGGGGGGCCATGGCGCAGTATTTT
cdr3_aa: CASRPTTSGGAMAQYF

j_call: TRBJ1-3
clone_size: -
v_call: TRBV9
d_call: TRBD1
cdr3_length: 15
cdr3_nt: TGTGCCAGCAGCTCCGAGACAGGGGCTGGAAACACCATATATTTT
cdr3_aa: CASSSETGAGNTIYF

j_call: TRBJ1-3
clone_size: once
v_call: TRBV4-1
d_call: -
cdr3_length: 16
cdr3_nt: TGCGCCAGCAGCCAAGCGGACTCTGTCTCTGGAAACACCATATATTTT
cdr3_aa: CASSQADSVSGNTIYF

j_call: TRBJ1-4
clone_size: -
v_call: TRBV6-6
d_call: -
cdr3_length: 12
cdr3_nt: TGTGCCAGCAGCCTTGGACAGGAAAAACTGTTTTTT
cdr3_aa: CASSLGQEKLFF

j_call: TRBJ2-5
clone_size: -
v_call: TRBV29-1
d_call: -
cdr3_length: 13
cdr3_nt: TGCAGCGCCCGGACCAGGGGGGAAGAGACCCAGTACTTC
cdr3_aa: CSARTRGEETQYF

j_call: TRBJ2-1
clone_size: -
v_call: TRBV2
d_call: -
cdr3_length: 13
cdr3_nt: TGTGCCAGCAGTGCGACTAGTCGGGATGAGCAGTTCTTC
cdr3_aa: CASSATSRDEQFF

j_call: TRBJ2-7
clone_size: -
v_call: TRBV7-8
d_call: TRBD2
cdr3_length: 13
cdr3_nt: TGTGCCAGCAGCTTAGTTGAGGGGAGGGCACCTATCTTC
cdr3_aa: CASSLVEGRAPIF

j_call: TRBJ1-3
clone_size: -
v_call: TRBV28
d_call: -
cdr3_length: 13
cdr3_nt: TGTGCCAGCAGTTTCAGCTCTGGAAACACCATATATTTT
cdr3_aa: CASSFSSGNTIYF

j_call: TRBJ2-2
clone_size: -
v_call: TRBV5-1
d_call: TRBD2
cdr3_length: 16
cdr3_nt: TGCGCCAGCAGCCGCCTAGCGGGGGGTGATACCGGGGAGCTGTTTTTT
cdr3_aa: CASSRLAGGDTGELFF

j_call: TRBJ2-5
clone_size: -
v_call: TRBV28
d_call: TRBD2
cdr3_length: 13
cdr3_nt: TGTGCCAGCACCTTAGCGGGACAAGAGACCCAGTACTTC
cdr3_aa: CASTLAGQETQYF

j_call: TRBJ1-2
clone_size: -
v_call: TRBV5-6
d_call: TRBD1
cdr3_length: 15
cdr3_nt: TGTGCCAGCAGCTCCCCCCAGGGGGAGGCCCGGGGCTACACCTTC
cdr3_aa: CASSSPQGEARGYTF

j_call: TRBJ2-6
clone_size: -
v_call: TRBV2
d_call: -
cdr3_length: 18
cdr3_nt: TGTGCCAGCAGTGAAGCTATGAGACAGCTCTCTGGGGCCAACGTCCTGACTTTC
cdr3_aa: CASSEAMRQLSGANVLTF

j_call: TRBJ2-1
clone_size: -
v_call: TRBV5-6
d_call: -
cdr3_length: 14
cdr3_nt: TGTGCCAGCAGCTTCGACAGGAACTACAATGAGCAGTTCTTC
cdr3_aa: CASSFDRNYNEQFF

j_call: TRBJ2-1
clone_size: -
v_call: TRBV2
d_call: -
cdr3_length: 12
cdr3_nt: TGTGCCAGCAGTGAAGCTTTCATTGAGCAGTTCTTC
cdr3_aa: CASSEAFIEQFF

j_call: TRBJ2-3
clone_size: -
v_call: TRBV5-6
d_call: TRBD2
cdr3_length: 15
cdr3_nt: TGTGCCAGCAGCTCAGAAGAACTAGCGGTAGATACGCAGTATTTT
cdr3_aa: CASSSEELAVDTQYF

j_call: TRBJ2-3
clone_size: -
v_call: TRBV7-9
d_call: -
cdr3_length: 15
cdr3_nt: TGTGCCAGCAGCCCAGCCGTCGGGGTAACAGATACGCAGTATTTT
cdr3_aa: CASSPAVGVTDTQYF

j_call: TRBJ2-7
clone_size: many
v_call: TRBV6-1
d_call: -
cdr3_length: 12
cdr3_nt: TGTGCCACCTCACTACGGGGATACGAGCAGTACTTC
cdr3_aa: CATSLRGYEQYF

j_call: TRBJ2-2
clone_size: -
v_call: TRBV11-3
d_call: TRBD1
cdr3_length: 16
cdr3_nt: TGTGCCAGCAGCTTACGGGACAGCCCGAACACCGGGGAGCTGTTTTTT
cdr3_aa: CASSLRDSPNTGELFF

j_call: TRBJ2-1
clone_size: -
v_call: TRBV5-1
d_call: TRBD2
cdr3_length: 14
cdr3_nt: TGCGCCAGCAGCTTGGAGCGGGGGACCAATGAGCAGTTCTTC
cdr3_aa: CASSLERGTNEQFF

j_call: TRBJ1-1
clone_size: -
v_call: TRBV28
d_call: -
cdr3_length: 15
cdr3_nt: TGTGCCAGCAGCCCTATGGGACACTTGAACACTGAAGCTTTCTTT
cdr3_aa: CASSPMGHLNTEAFF

j_call: TRBJ2-7
clone_size: -
v_call: TRBV10-3
d_call: -
cdr3_length: 16
cdr3_nt: TGTGCCATCAGTGACATAGGCGGGGGCAGCTCCTACGAGCAGTACTTC
cdr3_aa: CAISDIGGGSSYEQYF

j_call: TRBJ2-7
clone_size: -
v_call: TRBV16
d_call: -
cdr3_length: 17
cdr3_nt: TGTGCCAGCAGTCTAAGTGACGGGATCCCGGCGAGGGACGAGCAGTACTTC
cdr3_aa: CASSLSDGIPARDEQYF